This entry describes one T cell receptor (beta chain). Antigen: not known. Germline loops: CDR1 SQVTM, CDR2 ANQGSEA. V was shortened by 7 bases and J by 2 bases, with 8 bases between the two germline ends. The CDR3 is 11 amino acids. This record belongs to a study of PD-1 blockade in mismatch repair-deficient tumors. Using immunoSEQ multiplex PCR, the repertoire was profiled, and TCRdb retains in-frame clones only, with some absent. The sample includes tens of thousands of clones, over 65% of them seen just once. General observations from the study: Tumor-resident clones, often absent from pretreatment blood, expanded after pembrolizumab and then contracted.

The chain uses TRBV29-1 and TRBJ1-1, with D unresolved. The source material was peripheral blood, sampled 4 weeks after starting pembrolizumab. The TCR sequence derives from an adult with mismatch repair-deficient cancer. DNA for the CDR3: TGCAGCGCGGAAGATAACACTGAAGCTTTCTTT. It specifies CSAEDNTEAFF.